One sample yielded the 12 T cell receptor beta chains listed below, sequenced in a study of blood T cell repertoires in COVID-19. Generated by immunoSEQ multiplex PCR, the TCRdb table keeps only in-frame clones and is missing some. Of roughly 200,000 clones listed, approximately 81% are singletons. Material for sequencing was peripheral blood. The receptors here all came from a person aged 70 to 85 with COVID-19, enrolled during active disease.

J is TRBJ1-1 and V is TRBV6-4; D gene ambiguous. The V end lost 3 bases, the J end lost 6 bases, and 11 bases lay between the germline ends. The germline CDR1 and CDR2 sequences are MRHNA and SNTAGT. The CDR3 loop spans 13 amino acids. CDR3 region: CASSETRVSEAFF. The CDR3 DNA reads as TGTGCCAGCAGTGAGACTCGGGTTTCTGAAGCTTTCTTT.

The genes are TRBV18 and TRBJ2-1; 7 bases are shared with TRBD2. Trimming cost V 5 bases and J 3 bases; bases outside gene matches: 7. The CDR3 loop spans 15 amino acids. Per the germline V gene, CDR1 is KGHSH and CDR2 is LQKENI. The CDR3 reads CASSGNAGDYNEQFF. The CDR3 DNA is TGTGCCAGCTCAGGTAATGCGGGAGACTACAATGAGCAGTTCTTC.

This chain connects TRBV9 to TRBJ2-7; TRBD1 might be the D (5 bases). Germline loops: CDR1 SGDLS, CDR2 YYNGEE. V lost 0 bases and J 6 bases, leaving 16 bases between the germline ends. The CDR3 runs 15 residues. CDR3: CASSVVDSGATEQYF. CDR3 DNA sequence: TGTGCCAGCAGCGTAGTTGACAGTGGGGCCACCGAGCAGTACTTC.

The count of this clone is one. The CDR3 DNA follows: TGTGCCAGCAGCGCATCCTGGGGGGTCTTAAATCCCGGAAACACCATATATTTT. Its protein is CASSASWGVLNPGNTIYF. The gene calls are TRBV9 and TRBJ1-3; a possible D gene is TRBD1 (5 bases). This CDR3 contains 18 residues. Trimming pared 3 bases from V and 4 bases from J, leaving 23 bases between. CDR1 is SGDLS and CDR2 is YYNGEE in the germline V gene.

This chain links TRBV2 with TRBJ1-4; possibly TRBD1 for D (6 bases). The CDR3 consists of 13 residues. Germline values: CDR1 SNHLY, CDR2 FYNNEI. Between the trimmed V and J ends, which lost 7 bases and 7 bases, there was a span of 13 bases. DNA of the CDR3: TGTGCCAGCACCAAAGACAGGATTGAAAAACTGTTTTTT. This encodes CASTKDRIEKLFF.

This chain uses TRBV28 with TRBJ2-2, with a possible D match to TRBD2 (6 bases). Germline lookup yields CDR1 MDHEN and CDR2 SYDVKM. This CDR3 is built from 15 residues. The V end was cut by 5 bases, the J end by 3 bases, with 13 bases between. CDR3 bases: TGTGCCAGCAGTGACCCGGGACTCTACACCGGGGAGCTGTTTTTT. Its protein is CASSDPGLYTGELFF. The complete variable domain, with remaining parts taken from reference TRBV28 and TRBJ2-2, reads DVKVTQSSRYLVKRTGEKVFLECVQDMDHENMFWYRQDPGLGLRLIYFSYDVKMKEKGDIPEGYSVSREKKERFSLILESASTNQTSMYLCASSDPGLYTGELFFGEGSRLTVL.

This clone was counted only a few times. The chain recombines TRBV7-9 with TRBJ1-1; D unclear. This CDR3 region has 14 residues. With 8 bases removed from V and 0 bases from J, the gap between germline ends came to 13 bases. The germline CDR1 and CDR2 sequences are SEHNR and FQNEAQ (reference sequence). CDR3 region: CASSTPGMNTEAFF. The CDR3 DNA is TGTGCCAGCTCCACTCCGGGGATGAACACTGAAGCTTTCTTT. Variable domain in full (rest from reference TRBV7-9 and TRBJ1-1): DTGVSQNPRHKITKRGQNVTFRCDPISEHNRLYWYRQTLGQGPEFLTYFQNEAQLEKSRLLSDRFSAERPKGSFSTLEIQRTEQGDSAMYLCASSTPGMNTEAFFGQGTRLTVV.

V and J are TRBV7-2 and TRBJ1-2, with D possibly matching TRBD1 (6 bases). The CDR3 covers 15 residues. Trimming took off 2 bases at V and 11 bases at J, with 21 bases between the two ends. Per the germline V gene, CDR1 is SGHTA and CDR2 is FQGNSA. Here the CDR3 DNA reads TGTGCCAGCAGCTTATCTCCAGGGGATAAATCTCGGTACACCTTC. Residues: CASSLSPGDKSRYTF.

The chain uses TRBV7-9 and TRBJ1-1; TRBD1 is a possible D gene (6 bases). This CDR3 is built from 16 residues. Germline-derived CDR1 and CDR2 are SEHNR and FQNEAQ (reference sequence). Trimming took 6 bases from V and 4 from J, leaving 21 bases between them. The CDR3 protein is CASRPLGAGWSTEAFF. CDR3 DNA sequence: TGTGCCAGCAGACCCCTGGGGGCAGGGTGGTCCACTGAAGCTTTCTTT.

The chain couples TRBV7-2 to TRBJ1-3; D is unclear. The CDR3 runs 13 residues. V was clipped by 3 bases and J by 4 bases, with 7 bases between them. From germline, CDR1 is SGHTA and CDR2 FQGNSA. The CDR3, as DNA: TGTGCCAGCAGCTTGACAAACGGAAACACCATATATTTT. Protein: CASSLTNGNTIYF. Using reference TRBV7-2 and TRBJ1-3 for the parts outside the CDR3, the full variable domain is GAGVSQSPSNKVTEKGKDVELRCDPISGHTALYWYRQSLGQGLEFLIYFQGNSAPDKSGLPSDRFSAERTGGSVSTLTIQRTQQEDSAVYLCASSLTNGNTIYFGEGSWLTVV.

This chain uses TRBV6-2 or TRBV6-3 with TRBJ2-5, with D possibly being TRBD2 (6 bases). V was trimmed by 6 bases and J by 5 bases, leaving 19 bases between them. Germline CDR1 reads MNHEY; CDR2 reads SVGEGT. This CDR3 has 15 amino acids. The CDR3 sequence is CASSRQPLRGETQYF. CDR3 DNA: TGTGCCAGCAGCCGCCAACCACTCCGGGGGGAGACCCAGTACTTC.

V and J are TRBV7-2 and TRBJ2-1, with TRBD2 identical over 14 bases. Germline V gene sequence: CDR1 SGHTA, CDR2 FQGNSA. The CDR3 consists of 17 residues. After removal of 1 base from V and 7 bases from J, the junction contained 6 bases not matched to a gene. For the CDR3, the DNA is TGTGCCAGCAGCTTAGTAACGGGACTAGCGGGAGTAAATGAGCAGTTCTTC. It encodes CASSLVTGLAGVNEQFF.